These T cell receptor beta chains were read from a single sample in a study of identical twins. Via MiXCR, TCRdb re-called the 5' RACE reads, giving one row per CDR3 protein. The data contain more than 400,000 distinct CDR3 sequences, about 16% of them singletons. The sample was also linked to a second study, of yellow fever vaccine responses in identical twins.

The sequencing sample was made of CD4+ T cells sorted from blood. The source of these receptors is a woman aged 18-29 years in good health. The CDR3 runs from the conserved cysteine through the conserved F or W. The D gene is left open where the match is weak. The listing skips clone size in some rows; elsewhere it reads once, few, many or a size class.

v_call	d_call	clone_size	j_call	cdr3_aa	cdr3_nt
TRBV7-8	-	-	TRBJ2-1	CASSPRDLLYNEQFF	TGTGCCAGCAGCCCCCGGGACCTCCTCTACAATGAGCAGTTCTTC
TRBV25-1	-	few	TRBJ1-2	CASSWGPNYGYTF	TGTGCCAGCAGCTGGGGGCCGAACTATGGCTACACCTTC
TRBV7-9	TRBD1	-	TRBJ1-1	CASSPGLGQGNTEAFF	TGTGCCAGCAGCCCAGGCCTAGGACAGGGAAACACTGAAGCTTTCTTT
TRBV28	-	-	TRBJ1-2	CASSQERALYGYTF	TGTGCCAGCAGCCAAGAGCGGGCCCTCTATGGCTACACCTTC
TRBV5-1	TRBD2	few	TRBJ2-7	CASSPEAGPIYEQYF	TGCGCCAGCAGCCCCGAAGCGGGACCGATCTACGAGCAGTACTTC
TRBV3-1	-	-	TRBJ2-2	CASSDLLTGELFF	TGTGCCAGCAGCGACCTCCTAACCGGGGAGCTGTTTTTT
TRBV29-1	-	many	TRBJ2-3	CSVEHGGDTQYF	TGCAGCGTTGAACATGGTGGGGATACGCAGTATTTT
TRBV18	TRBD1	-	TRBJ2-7	CASCRTGDYEQYF	TGTGCCAGCTGTCGGACAGGGGACTACGAGCAGTACTTC
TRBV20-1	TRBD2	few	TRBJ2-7	CSALSAGSSYEQYF	TGCAGTGCTCTTTCAGCGGGGAGCTCCTACGAGCAGTACTTC
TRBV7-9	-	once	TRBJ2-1	CASSLVGDNEQFF	TGTGCCAGCAGCTTAGTGGGGGACAATGAGCAGTTCTTC
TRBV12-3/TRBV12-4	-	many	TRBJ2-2	CASGFAGANTGELFF	TGTGCCAGCGGGTTCGCGGGGGCAAACACCGGGGAGCTGTTTTTT
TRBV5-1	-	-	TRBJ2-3	CASSLEGRSDTQYF	TGCGCCAGCAGCTTGGAGGGTAGGTCAGATACGCAGTATTTT
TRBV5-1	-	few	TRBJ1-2	CASSLIEGFGYTF	TGCGCCAGCAGCTTGATTGAGGGATTTGGCTACACCTTC
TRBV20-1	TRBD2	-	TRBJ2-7	CSARAGLAGTLRYF	TGCAGTGCTAGAGCGGGACTAGCGGGGACCCTGAGGTACTTC
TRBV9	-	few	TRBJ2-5	CASSVAAAQETQYF	TGTGCCAGCAGCGTAGCCGCCGCCCAAGAGACCCAGTACTTC
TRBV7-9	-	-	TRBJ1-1	CASQRGTLNTEAFF	TGTGCCAGCCAGCGGGGGACTTTGAACACTGAAGCTTTCTTT
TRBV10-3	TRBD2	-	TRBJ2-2	CAISEWASGPNTGELFF	TGTGCCATCAGTGAGTGGGCTAGCGGGCCGAACACCGGGGAGCTGTTTTTT
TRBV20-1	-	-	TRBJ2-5	CSASEVIPQETQYF	TGCAGTGCTAGCGAAGTGATCCCTCAAGAGACCCAGTACTTC
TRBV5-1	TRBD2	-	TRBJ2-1	CASSLVSSGRINEQFF	TGCGCCAGCAGCTTGGTTTCTAGCGGGAGAATCAATGAGCAGTTCTTC
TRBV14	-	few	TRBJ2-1	CASSQKWVSGPNLNEQFF	TGTGCCAGCAGCCAGAAGTGGGTTTCGGGACCGAATCTCAATGAGCAGTTCTTC
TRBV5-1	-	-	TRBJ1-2	CASSPEFGTVANYGYTF	TGCGCCAGCAGCCCAGAATTCGGGACGGTAGCTAACTATGGCTACACCTTC
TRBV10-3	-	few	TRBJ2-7	CAVRTDSYEQYF	TGTGCCGTCAGGACGGATTCCTACGAGCAGTACTTC
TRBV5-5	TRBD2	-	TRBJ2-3	CASSLVATSGGSTDTQYF	TGTGCCAGCAGCTTGGTGGCGACTAGCGGGGGGAGCACAGATACGCAGTATTTT
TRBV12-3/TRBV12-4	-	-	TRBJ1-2	CASSPYRVLDYGYTF	TGTGCCAGCAGTCCTTACAGGGTACTTGACTATGGCTACACCTTC
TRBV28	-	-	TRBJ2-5	CASSFSGKSQETQYF	TGTGCCAGCAGTTTCTCGGGAAAAAGCCAAGAGACCCAGTACTTC
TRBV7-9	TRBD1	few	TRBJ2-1	CASSPPGTGTEQFF	TGTGCCAGCAGCCCGCCCGGGACAGGGACTGAGCAGTTCTTC
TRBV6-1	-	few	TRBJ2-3	CASSTTPTAITDTQYF	TGTGCCAGCAGTACGACCCCAACGGCTATAACAGATACGCAGTATTTT
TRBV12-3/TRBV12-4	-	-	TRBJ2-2	CASNTQGLGIGELFF	TGTGCCAGCAATACCCAGGGTCTCGGTATCGGGGAGCTGTTTTTT
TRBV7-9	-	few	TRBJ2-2	CASSHWKDTGELFF	TGTGCCAGCAGCCACTGGAAAGACACCGGGGAGCTGTTTTTT
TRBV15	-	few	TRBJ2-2	CATSTGQTNTGELFF	TGTGCCACCAGCACCGGACAGACGAACACCGGGGAGCTGTTTTTT
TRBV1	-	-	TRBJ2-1	CTETSGGLCGVDEQFF	TGCACCGAGACTAGCGGGGGCCTATGTGGGGTAGATGAGCAGTTCTTC
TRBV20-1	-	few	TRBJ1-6	CSASGQYGSPLHF	TGCAGTGCTAGCGGACAGTACGGTTCACCCCTCCACTTT
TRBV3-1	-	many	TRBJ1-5	CASRGGSNQPQHF	TGTGCCAGCAGGGGCGGGAGCAATCAGCCCCAGCATTTT
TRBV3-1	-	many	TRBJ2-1	CASSRTSHTYNEQFF	TGTGCCAGCAGCCGTACTAGCCATACCTACAATGAGCAGTTCTTC
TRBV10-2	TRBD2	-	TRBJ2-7	CASRPGTSSYEQYF	TGCGCCAGCAGACCCGGGACTAGCTCCTACGAGCAGTACTTC
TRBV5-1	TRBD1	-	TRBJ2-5	CASSLGGTAMYQETQYF	TGCGCCAGCAGCTTGGGGGGGACAGCAATGTACCAAGAGACCCAGTACTTC
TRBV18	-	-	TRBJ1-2	CASSPNPQDYGYTF	TGTGCCAGCTCACCAAACCCCCAGGATTATGGCTACACCTTC
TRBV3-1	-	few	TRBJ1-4	CASSQGQTTNEKLFF	TGTGCCAGCAGCCAAGGACAGACAACTAATGAAAAACTGTTTTTT
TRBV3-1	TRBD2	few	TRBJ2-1	CASSQAGLAGGGYNEQFF	TGTGCCAGCAGCCAAGCAGGACTAGCGGGAGGGGGCTACAATGAGCAGTTCTTC
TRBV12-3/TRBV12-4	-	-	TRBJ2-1	CASRTNNEQFF	TGTGCCAGCAGGACTAACAATGAGCAGTTCTTC
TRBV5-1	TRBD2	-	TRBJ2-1	CASSLIPSGNYNEQFF	TGCGCCAGCAGCTTGATTCCCAGCGGGAACTACAATGAGCAGTTCTTC
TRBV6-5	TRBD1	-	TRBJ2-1	CASSYSTRQGAGGNEQFF	TGTGCCAGCAGTTACTCGACGAGACAGGGGGCAGGTGGGAATGAGCAGTTCTTC